The source of this TCR beta chain is a study of blood T cell repertoires in COVID-19. About the study: The samples span acute and convalescent COVID-19 from the United States, Italy and Spain. The analysed material was cDNA or gDNA that came from T cells, B-cell-depleted T cells, or PBMCs.

The CDR3 is 15 amino acids. CDR1 and CDR2 (germline): MGHRA, YSYEKL. V lost 0 bases and J lost 2; bases outside the gene matches: 3. The authors' processing: Amplification of reference gene primers was used by the study to estimate nucleated cell counts. Libraries were prepared by immunoSEQ multiplex PCR; TCRdb keeps only in-frame clonotypes and omits some of them. The V and J calls and clone size come from that table; D and trimming were worked out from the DNA. The sample holds more than 200,000 clones, around 84% seen once. V gene TRBV4-1 combines with J gene TRBJ1-2; 7 bases are a match to TRBD1. The clonotype was recovered from a man aged 50-59 years with COVID-19, enrolled during active disease. The sequenced sample was peripheral blood. Written as DNA, the CDR3 is TGCGCCAGCAGCCAAGATCGGGACAGCAACTATGGCTACACCTTC. Protein: CASSQDRDSNYGYTF.